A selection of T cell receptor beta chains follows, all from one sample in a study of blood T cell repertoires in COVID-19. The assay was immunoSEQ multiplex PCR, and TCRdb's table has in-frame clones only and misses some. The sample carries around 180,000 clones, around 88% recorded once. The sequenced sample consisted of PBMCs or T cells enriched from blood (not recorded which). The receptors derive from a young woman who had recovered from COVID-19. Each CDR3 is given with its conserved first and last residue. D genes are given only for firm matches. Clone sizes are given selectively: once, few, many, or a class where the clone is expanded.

cdr3_nt: TGTGCCAGCAGTCCAGGCCGGGAGGCCCTTTCGTGGACCCAGTACTTC
cdr3_aa: CASSPGREALSWTQYF
clone_size: -
d_call: TRBD2
j_call: TRBJ2-5
v_call: TRBV27

cdr3_nt: TGTGCCAGCAGTCAGGGACAGTCCTACGAGCAGTACTTC
cdr3_aa: CASSQGQSYEQYF
clone_size: -
d_call: TRBD1
j_call: TRBJ2-7
v_call: TRBV28

cdr3_nt: TGTGCCTGGAGCGGGAGTGAAGCAATCTTT
cdr3_aa: CAWSGSEAIF
clone_size: once
d_call: -
j_call: TRBJ1-1
v_call: TRBV30

cdr3_nt: TGTGCCTGGAGAGAGTTGGACAGGGAAGAGACCCAGTACTTC
cdr3_aa: CAWRELDREETQYF
clone_size: -
d_call: TRBD1
j_call: TRBJ2-5
v_call: TRBV30

cdr3_nt: TGTGCCAGCAGTGAACCCCCGGACAGGGCAAGGGAAGCTTTCTTT
cdr3_aa: CASSEPPDRAREAFF
clone_size: -
d_call: TRBD1
j_call: TRBJ1-1
v_call: TRBV6-1

cdr3_nt: TGCGCCAGCAGTGAGAGTCAGGGACAGAATCCTCAGGCTTTCTTT
cdr3_aa: CASSESQGQNPQAFF
clone_size: -
d_call: TRBD1
j_call: TRBJ1-1
v_call: TRBV10-1

cdr3_nt: TGCAGCGTTGAAATACTAGCGGGAAAGGCCGGGGAGCTGTTTTTT
cdr3_aa: CSVEILAGKAGELFF
clone_size: -
d_call: TRBD2
j_call: TRBJ2-2
v_call: TRBV29-1

cdr3_nt: TGTGCCAGCAGGAGACAGGGACGGATAGAACAGCCCCAGCATTTT
cdr3_aa: CASRRQGRIEQPQHF
clone_size: -
d_call: TRBD1
j_call: TRBJ1-5
v_call: TRBV28

cdr3_nt: TGCGCCAGCAGCCAGCCGACTAGCGGGAGACCAGATACGCAGTATTTT
cdr3_aa: CASSQPTSGRPDTQYF
clone_size: -
d_call: TRBD2
j_call: TRBJ2-3
v_call: TRBV4-1

cdr3_nt: TGCGCCAGCAGCTTAAGCGGGAGCGGGGACACAGATACGCAGTATTTT
cdr3_aa: CASSLSGSGDTDTQYF
clone_size: -
d_call: TRBD2
j_call: TRBJ2-3
v_call: TRBV5-1

cdr3_nt: TGTGCCAGCAGCTCCTCCCCGCGGGGTCGACTAGCGGAACTAAGGCAGTACTTC
cdr3_aa: CASSSSPRGRLAELRQYF
clone_size: -
d_call: TRBD2
j_call: TRBJ2-7
v_call: TRBV11-2

cdr3_nt: TGCGCCAGCAGCTTGGATTCGGGAGAGGAGACCCAGTACTTC
cdr3_aa: CASSLDSGEETQYF
clone_size: -
d_call: -
j_call: TRBJ2-5
v_call: TRBV5-1

cdr3_nt: TGTGCCTGGACCCCGGGAGGTGTTAGTGGCTACACCTTC
cdr3_aa: CAWTPGGVSGYTF
clone_size: -
d_call: -
j_call: TRBJ1-2
v_call: TRBV30

cdr3_nt: TGTGCCAGCAGCGAGAGGGACAGTGAAGCTTTCTTT
cdr3_aa: CASSERDSEAFF
clone_size: -
d_call: TRBD1
j_call: TRBJ1-1
v_call: TRBV7-8

cdr3_nt: TGTGCCAGCAGTTACGGGCTTGGGAATGAGCAGTTCTTC
cdr3_aa: CASSYGLGNEQFF
clone_size: -
d_call: -
j_call: TRBJ2-1
v_call: TRBV6-5

cdr3_nt: TGTGCCAGCAGCTCTACCACTGCGGCCGAAGAGAACACTGAAGCTTTCTTT
cdr3_aa: CASSSTTAAEENTEAFF
clone_size: -
d_call: -
j_call: TRBJ1-1
v_call: TRBV7-9

cdr3_nt: TGTGCCACGGGACACTACACCGGGGAGCTGTTTTTT
cdr3_aa: CATGHYTGELFF
clone_size: -
d_call: -
j_call: TRBJ2-2
v_call: TRBV24-1

cdr3_nt: TGTGCCAGCAGTGAAGAGGTCAGGGGACACGAGCAGTACTTC
cdr3_aa: CASSEEVRGHEQYF
clone_size: -
d_call: -
j_call: TRBJ2-7
v_call: TRBV6-1

cdr3_nt: TGTGCCTGGAGGACAGAGAATAATTCACCCCTCCACTTT
cdr3_aa: CAWRTENNSPLHF
clone_size: few
d_call: -
j_call: TRBJ1-6
v_call: TRBV30

cdr3_nt: TGTGCCAGCAGCTTCCGTAGCGGGGTGGGTGAGCAGTACTTC
cdr3_aa: CASSFRSGVGEQYF
clone_size: -
d_call: TRBD2
j_call: TRBJ2-7
v_call: TRBV11-2

cdr3_nt: TGTGCCAGCTCACTGACAGGGTCCTCTGTGTCCTACGAGCAGTACTTC
cdr3_aa: CASSLTGSSVSYEQYF
clone_size: -
d_call: TRBD1
j_call: TRBJ2-7
v_call: TRBV18

cdr3_nt: TGTGCCAGCAGCAAAGCCTGGACAGGGAACTATGGCTACACCTTC
cdr3_aa: CASSKAWTGNYGYTF
clone_size: -
d_call: -
j_call: TRBJ1-2
v_call: TRBV21-1

cdr3_nt: TGTGCCTGGAGTGGATCCCGGACAGGGCGCGACACTGAAGCTTTCTTT
cdr3_aa: CAWSGSRTGRDTEAFF
clone_size: -
d_call: TRBD1
j_call: TRBJ1-1
v_call: TRBV30

cdr3_nt: TGTGCCAGCAGTGAAGCGGGCAGGGGAAGAAACACCATATATTTT
cdr3_aa: CASSEAGRGRNTIYF
clone_size: -
d_call: -
j_call: TRBJ1-3
v_call: TRBV6-1

cdr3_nt: TGCGCCAGCAGCTTGGGGTCTAGCGGGAGCCAGACCGGGGAGCTGTTTTTT
cdr3_aa: CASSLGSSGSQTGELFF
clone_size: few
d_call: TRBD2
j_call: TRBJ2-2
v_call: TRBV5-1

cdr3_nt: TGTGCCAGCAGTGTCTCACAGGGTGGAAACACCATATATTTT
cdr3_aa: CASSVSQGGNTIYF
clone_size: -
d_call: -
j_call: TRBJ1-3
v_call: TRBV2

cdr3_nt: TGTGCCAGCAGCTTATCGGGAACTGAGCAGTTCTTC
cdr3_aa: CASSLSGTEQFF
clone_size: -
d_call: -
j_call: TRBJ2-1
v_call: TRBV7-9

cdr3_nt: TGCGCCAGCAGGGACAGCAACACCGGGGAGCTGTTTTTT
cdr3_aa: CASRDSNTGELFF
clone_size: many
d_call: -
j_call: TRBJ2-2
v_call: TRBV10-1

cdr3_nt: TGTGCCATCAGTGAACCGAAACAGGGGGCCACGGAGGCTTTCTTT
cdr3_aa: CAISEPKQGATEAFF
clone_size: -
d_call: TRBD1
j_call: TRBJ1-1
v_call: TRBV10-3

cdr3_nt: TGTGCCAGCAGCCAAGGAGACAGGCACATTCAGTACTTC
cdr3_aa: CASSQGDRHIQYF
clone_size: -
d_call: -
j_call: TRBJ2-4
v_call: TRBV14

cdr3_nt: TGTGCCAGCTCACCACGGCCCGGACAGGAGAGTAATTCACCCCTCCACTTT
cdr3_aa: CASSPRPGQESNSPLHF
clone_size: few
d_call: TRBD1
j_call: TRBJ1-6
v_call: TRBV18

cdr3_nt: TGTGCCAGCAGCGAGACGCAGACCCGGACTAGCGGGAGTAACACTGAGCAGTTCTTC
cdr3_aa: CASSETQTRTSGSNTEQFF
clone_size: once
d_call: -
j_call: TRBJ2-1
v_call: TRBV21-1

cdr3_nt: TGCGCCAGCAGCCAGAGACTAGTTTTGGGGCAAGAGACCCAGTACTTC
cdr3_aa: CASSQRLVLGQETQYF
clone_size: -
d_call: -
j_call: TRBJ2-5
v_call: TRBV4-1

cdr3_nt: TGTGCCAGCAGCGGACGGGGGACAGGGGGCCAGCACACTGAAGCTTTCTTT
cdr3_aa: CASSGRGTGGQHTEAFF
clone_size: -
d_call: TRBD1
j_call: TRBJ1-1
v_call: TRBV7-9

cdr3_nt: TGTGCCACCAGTGTCGGGTATTCGAACACCGGGGAGCTGTTTTTT
cdr3_aa: CATSVGYSNTGELFF
clone_size: -
d_call: -
j_call: TRBJ2-2
v_call: TRBV24-1

cdr3_nt: TGTGCCAGCTCACCGAGCGGGACAGGGGATGCTGAAGCTTTCTTT
cdr3_aa: CASSPSGTGDAEAFF
clone_size: -
d_call: TRBD1
j_call: TRBJ1-1
v_call: TRBV18

cdr3_nt: TGTGGGCAGCAGGAATACAATGAGCAGTTCTTC
cdr3_aa: CGQQEYNEQFF
clone_size: -
d_call: -
j_call: TRBJ2-1
v_call: TRBV11-3

cdr3_nt: TGCAGTGCTAGTGACCTGAGTAGCGGGAACTACGAGCAGTACTTC
cdr3_aa: CSASDLSSGNYEQYF
clone_size: -
d_call: TRBD2
j_call: TRBJ2-7
v_call: TRBV20-1

cdr3_nt: TGTGCCAGCAGCCCACTAGGACAGGGGGCCCTAAAGGGGTCCTACGAGCAGTACTTC
cdr3_aa: CASSPLGQGALKGSYEQYF
clone_size: -
d_call: -
j_call: TRBJ2-7
v_call: TRBV21-1

cdr3_nt: TGCGCCAGCAGCTTGGGACTCGCGAAGGTGGATACGCAGTATTTT
cdr3_aa: CASSLGLAKVDTQYF
clone_size: -
d_call: -
j_call: TRBJ2-3
v_call: TRBV5-1

cdr3_nt: TGTGCCAGCAGCCCGCCAGCAGGGCTAGATGGGTCTGGAAACACCATATATTTT
cdr3_aa: CASSPPAGLDGSGNTIYF
clone_size: -
d_call: -
j_call: TRBJ1-3
v_call: TRBV9

cdr3_nt: TGTGCCAGCAGCCACCACCGGACAGGGAACGGAGAGCAGTACTTC
cdr3_aa: CASSHHRTGNGEQYF
clone_size: -
d_call: TRBD1
j_call: TRBJ2-7
v_call: TRBV3-1/TRBV3-2

cdr3_nt: TGTGCCAGTAGGTTAGCGGCAACCTCCTACGAGCAGTACTTC
cdr3_aa: CASRLAATSYEQYF
clone_size: many
d_call: -
j_call: TRBJ2-7
v_call: TRBV19

cdr3_nt: TGTGCCAGCAGCCCCGAAGACAGACCTTACTACGAGCAGTACTTC
cdr3_aa: CASSPEDRPYYEQYF
clone_size: -
d_call: -
j_call: TRBJ2-7
v_call: TRBV11-2

cdr3_nt: TGTGCCAGCAGTTCGAGACAGGGACTAGCGGGAGACTACGAGCAGTACTTC
cdr3_aa: CASSSRQGLAGDYEQYF
clone_size: -
d_call: TRBD2
j_call: TRBJ2-7
v_call: TRBV28

cdr3_nt: TGTGCCAGCAGCTCCCTCCCGGGACAGGGAAACTATGGCTACACCTTC
cdr3_aa: CASSSLPGQGNYGYTF
clone_size: -
d_call: TRBD1
j_call: TRBJ1-2
v_call: TRBV5-6

cdr3_nt: TGTGCCAGCCCTTCTAGAACAGGGGGGACCTACGAGCAGTACTTC
cdr3_aa: CASPSRTGGTYEQYF
clone_size: -
d_call: -
j_call: TRBJ2-7
v_call: TRBV21-1

cdr3_nt: TGCGCCAGCAGACAGGGGTCCACGAACACTGAAGCTTTCTTT
cdr3_aa: CASRQGSTNTEAFF
clone_size: -
d_call: TRBD1
j_call: TRBJ1-1
v_call: TRBV5-1

cdr3_nt: TGTGCCAGCAGCTTAGGTGGACAGGGAAAACGGGAAGCTTTCTTT
cdr3_aa: CASSLGGQGKREAFF
clone_size: -
d_call: TRBD1
j_call: TRBJ1-1
v_call: TRBV7-2

cdr3_nt: TGTGCCTGGAGCAAGAGGCAGACCAGCACAGATACGCAGTATTTT
cdr3_aa: CAWSKRQTSTDTQYF
clone_size: -
d_call: -
j_call: TRBJ2-3
v_call: TRBV30

cdr3_nt: TGTGCCAGCAGCCAAGTAACAGGCTCACCCCTCCACTTT
cdr3_aa: CASSQVTGSPLHF
clone_size: few
d_call: -
j_call: TRBJ1-6
v_call: TRBV14